This T cell receptor beta chain is drawn from a study of blood T cell repertoires in COVID-19. Study details: Acute-phase and convalescent COVID-19 samples originated in the United States, Italy and Spain. T cells, B-cell-depleted T cells, or PBMCs provided the cDNA or gDNA that served as material.

In the study's own analysis: Reference gene primer amplification gave estimated nucleated cell counts. The protocol was immunoSEQ multiplex PCR, while the TCRdb copy is restricted to in-frame clones and leaves out a portion. D and trimming were read from the DNA, whereas the V and J calls and clone size are those reported in that table. The sample has about 95,000 clones, about 87% seen once. The clonotype comes from a human donor in a cohort sampled during active COVID-19. Material for sequencing was peripheral blood.

The CDR3 nucleotides read TGTGCCAGCAGCTTAAGCGGCAGGAACACCGGGGAGCTGTTTTTT. Translated: CASSLSGRNTGELFF. V gene TRBV7-3 combines with J gene TRBJ2-2; no firm D call. The CDR3 length is 15 residues. Per the germline V gene, CDR1 is SGHTA and CDR2 is FQGTGA. V lost 1 base to trimming and J lost 1 base, with 7 bases between them.